The TCR beta chain described here comes from a study of blood T cell repertoires in COVID-19. The wider study: Samples representing acute and convalescent COVID-19 were sourced from the United States, Italy and Spain. Sources were T cells, B-cell-depleted T cells, or PBMCs; the material itself was cDNA or gDNA.

Original analysis: Amplification from reference gene primers served as the basis for estimated nucleated cell counts. Produced via immunoSEQ multiplex PCR; TCRdb's table is partial and in-frame only. V and J calls and clone size follow that table, whereas D and trimming were derived from the DNA. The table has about 210,000 clones, around 80% seen once; the top ten hold under 12%. The V and J ends lost 5 bases and 3 bases, in that order; junction bases with no gene match: 9. The CDR3 runs to 17 residues. CDR1 and CDR2 from the germline V gene are SGHAT and FQNNGV. Specimen: peripheral blood. The rearrangement links TRBV11-2 to TRBJ2-2; 10 nucleotides agree with TRBD1. This TCR derives from an elderly woman with COVID-19, enrolled during active disease. CDR3 protein: CASSPYLGQGYTGELFF. In DNA, the CDR3 is TGTGCCAGCAGCCCCTATTTGGGACAGGGGTACACCGGGGAGCTGTTTTTT.